This TCR beta chain is drawn from a study of blood T cell repertoires in COVID-19. Data came from immunoSEQ multiplex PCR; TCRdb stores just in-frame clones and leaves some out. This table holds roughly 350,000 clones, around nine tenths found once. The sequenced sample consisted of peripheral blood. The clonotype was recovered from a woman aged 50 to 60 with active or convalescent COVID-19.

In DNA, the CDR3 is TGTGCCAGCAGCTTAGGCGGAGTCACGAACACTGAAGCTTTCTTT. Its translation is CASSLGGVTNTEAFF. This chain uses TRBV7-9 with TRBJ1-1; no firm D call. Looked up from germline, CDR1 is SEHNR and CDR2 is FQNEAQ (reference sequence). The CDR3 loop spans 15 amino acids. V shed 1 base and J shed 1 base, with 10 bases lying between them.